Listed below are T cell receptor beta chains from one sample, sequenced in a study of cytomegalovirus exposure and HLA in healthy donors. Libraries were prepared by immunoSEQ multiplex PCR; TCRdb keeps only in-frame clonotypes and omits some of them. The table lists some 99,000 clones, about 86% of them singletons. The sample consisted of PBMCs. The origin of the receptors is a woman in her 30s in good health and CMV-seronegative. The CDR3 runs from the conserved cysteine through the conserved F or W. Fields, in order: V gene, CDR3 length, J gene, D gene, clone size, CDR3 DNA, CDR3 protein. A D gene is named only where the DNA matches it firmly. Some rows mark clone size as missing; the rest say once, few, many or name a class of expanded clone.

V: TRBV28
length: 15
J: TRBJ1-3
D: TRBD1
size: -
DNA: TGTGCCAGCAGTCCGATCCGGGACAGAGGAAACACCATATATTTT
CDR3: CASSPIRDRGNTIYF

V: TRBV5-6
length: 15
J: TRBJ1-5
D: TRBD1
size: -
DNA: TGTGCCAGCAGCCGTGGGACAGTTAGCAATCAGCCCCAGCATTTT
CDR3: CASSRGTVSNQPQHF

V: TRBV19
length: 15
J: TRBJ1-2
D: -
size: -
DNA: TGTGCCAGTAGTATGAGGCGCGCTAGGAACTATGGCTACACCTTC
CDR3: CASSMRRARNYGYTF

V: TRBV19
length: 14
J: TRBJ2-7
D: -
size: -
DNA: TGTGCCACCCGAAGGGGTTCCAAAGGGCTCGAGCAGTACTTC
CDR3: CATRRGSKGLEQYF

V: TRBV9
length: 14
J: TRBJ2-7
D: -
size: -
DNA: TGTGCCAGCAGCCTTCAGGACAACTCCTACGAGCAGTACTTC
CDR3: CASSLQDNSYEQYF

V: TRBV11-2
length: 13
J: TRBJ2-5
D: -
size: -
DNA: TGTGCCAGCAGCTTCGGTGACCAAGAGACCCAGTACTTC
CDR3: CASSFGDQETQYF

V: TRBV4-2
length: 14
J: TRBJ1-2
D: -
size: -
DNA: TGTGCCAGCAGCCAGCCATGGGGGCCCAATGGCTACACCTTC
CDR3: CASSQPWGPNGYTF

V: TRBV25-1
length: 13
J: TRBJ2-2
D: -
size: -
DNA: TGTGCCAGCAGTGAAGCGTTCGTCGGGGAGCTGTTTTTT
CDR3: CASSEAFVGELFF

V: TRBV5-6
length: 13
J: TRBJ1-1
D: -
size: -
DNA: TGTGCCAGCAGCTCCACAGAAGTATCTGAAGCTTTCTTT
CDR3: CASSSTEVSEAFF

V: TRBV28
length: 12
J: TRBJ2-3
D: -
size: -
DNA: TGTGCCAGCAGTTTTTTATTAGATACGCAGTATTTT
CDR3: CASSFLLDTQYF

V: TRBV5-8
length: 15
J: TRBJ1-2
D: -
size: -
DNA: TGTGCCAGCAGCTTGTACTCCACAGGGCTCCGAGGCTACACCTTC
CDR3: CASSLYSTGLRGYTF

V: TRBV19
length: 13
J: TRBJ1-6
D: -
size: -
DNA: TGTGCCAGTAGTATTAACATGAATTCACCCCTCCACTTT
CDR3: CASSINMNSPLHF

V: TRBV6-1
length: 15
J: TRBJ2-7
D: -
size: -
DNA: TGTGCCAGCAGTGAAATACGGGGTCGATGGTACGAGCAGTACTTC
CDR3: CASSEIRGRWYEQYF

V: TRBV7-3
length: 15
J: TRBJ2-5
D: TRBD2
size: -
DNA: TGTGCCAGCAGCTGGACTAGCGGGAACCAAGAGACCCAGTACTTC
CDR3: CASSWTSGNQETQYF

V: TRBV5-6
length: 15
J: TRBJ1-1
D: TRBD1
size: -
DNA: TGTGCCAGCAGCAGGAGCGGGACAGGGGACACTGAAGCTTTCTTT
CDR3: CASSRSGTGDTEAFF

V: TRBV10-3
length: 12
J: TRBJ1-2
D: -
size: -
DNA: TGTGCCATCAAATCAGGGGAGGGAGGCTACACCTTC
CDR3: CAIKSGEGGYTF

V: TRBV4-3
length: 14
J: TRBJ2-1
D: -
size: -
DNA: TGCGCCAGCAGCCAAGTGATTAGTCTCAATGAGCAGTTCTTC
CDR3: CASSQVISLNEQFF

V: TRBV6-5
length: 15
J: TRBJ2-3
D: TRBD2
size: -
DNA: TGTGCCAGCAGTTCGCCTAGCGGGAACACAGATACGCAGTATTTT
CDR3: CASSSPSGNTDTQYF

V: TRBV28
length: 13
J: TRBJ1-4
D: TRBD1
size: few
DNA: TGTGCCAGCAGGGGGACAGGCGCTGAAAAACTGTTTTTT
CDR3: CASRGTGAEKLFF

V: TRBV5-1
length: 19
J: TRBJ2-1
D: TRBD2
size: -
DNA: TGCGCCAGCAGCTCCAGGGCTAGCGGAGCCTTCAGCTCCTACAATGAGCAGTTCTTC
CDR3: CASSSRASGAFSSYNEQFF

V: TRBV10-3
length: 15
J: TRBJ1-2
D: -
size: once
DNA: TGTGCCATCAGTGAGTCGGTGCAGCGGAACTATGGCTACACCTTC
CDR3: CAISESVQRNYGYTF

V: TRBV6-5
length: 15
J: TRBJ1-5
D: -
size: -
DNA: TGTGCCAGCAGCGGGGGGGGAGGCAGGGGACAGCCCCAGCATTTT
CDR3: CASSGGGGRGQPQHF

V: TRBV7-8
length: 14
J: TRBJ2-7
D: -
size: -
DNA: TGTGCCAGCAGCTTAGCTGAGTATGCATACGAGCAGTACTTC
CDR3: CASSLAEYAYEQYF

V: TRBV28
length: 15
J: TRBJ2-2
D: -
size: -
DNA: TGTGCCAGCAGTACGTTAGCGGCGAACACCGGGGAGCTGTTTTTT
CDR3: CASSTLAANTGELFF

V: TRBV2
length: 14
J: TRBJ2-7
D: -
size: -
DNA: TGTGCCAGCAGTGAAGCTGGACACAATTACGAGCAGTACTTC
CDR3: CASSEAGHNYEQYF

V: TRBV15
length: 15
J: TRBJ2-7
D: -
size: -
DNA: TGTGCCACCAGCAGAGAAGGCGGAGACTCCTACGAGCAGTACTTC
CDR3: CATSREGGDSYEQYF

V: TRBV18
length: 15
J: TRBJ1-3
D: -
size: -
DNA: TGTGCCAGCTCACCCGGGGGAACGTCTGGAAACACCATATATTTT
CDR3: CASSPGGTSGNTIYF

V: TRBV11-2
length: 16
J: TRBJ2-4
D: -
size: -
DNA: TGTGCCAGCAGCTTAGCTAGCGATTCGGCCAAAAACATTCAGTACTTC
CDR3: CASSLASDSAKNIQYF

V: TRBV5-1
length: 17
J: TRBJ2-7
D: TRBD2
size: -
DNA: TGCGCCAGCAGCCCATACTTAGCGGGAGGCCTCTCCTACGAGCAGTACTTC
CDR3: CASSPYLAGGLSYEQYF

V: TRBV5-1
length: 17
J: TRBJ1-3
D: -
size: -
DNA: TGCGCCAGCAGCCCTACCATTTTTCAGGGATTTGGAAACACCATATATTTT
CDR3: CASSPTIFQGFGNTIYF

V: TRBV5-1
length: 17
J: TRBJ2-1
D: -
size: -
DNA: TGCGCCAGCAGCTTAGGTTCAGGGATTAGCTCCTACAATGAGCAGTTCTTC
CDR3: CASSLGSGISSYNEQFF

V: TRBV5-8
length: 17
J: TRBJ1-5
D: -
size: once
DNA: TGTGCCAGCAGCTGGAGGATTTTTTCCTTGGGGAATCAGCCCCAGCATTTT
CDR3: CASSWRIFSLGNQPQHF

V: TRBV28
length: 13
J: TRBJ1-1
D: TRBD1
size: -
DNA: TGTGCCAGCAGTTTATCCCCGGACAGGGGAGCTTTCTTT
CDR3: CASSLSPDRGAFF

V: TRBV28
length: 17
J: TRBJ2-1
D: TRBD2
size: few
DNA: TGTGCCAGCAGCCGCTTTCCGGCACTAGCGGGCCTCAATGAGCAGTTCTTC
CDR3: CASSRFPALAGLNEQFF

V: TRBV5-6
length: 14
J: TRBJ2-7
D: TRBD2
size: once
DNA: TGTGCCAGCAGCTTCGGGGGGTCGACCTACGAGCAGTACTTC
CDR3: CASSFGGSTYEQYF

V: TRBV12-5
length: 16
J: TRBJ2-5
D: -
size: -
DNA: TGTGCTAGTGGTTCTTCTCGGACAGATGTCCGGGAGACCCAGTACTTC
CDR3: CASGSSRTDVRETQYF

V: TRBV5-1
length: 14
J: TRBJ1-2
D: TRBD1
size: -
DNA: TGCGCCAGCAGCCACGGACAGGCTACGATGGGCTACACCTTC
CDR3: CASSHGQATMGYTF

V: TRBV6-5
length: 15
J: TRBJ1-3
D: -
size: -
DNA: TGTGCCAGCGTGTCTGCCGGGAACTCTGGAAACACCATATATTTT
CDR3: CASVSAGNSGNTIYF

V: TRBV14
length: 16
J: TRBJ2-2
D: -
size: -
DNA: TGTGCCAGCAGCCAAGTGGGCAGACTAGGCACCGGGGAGCTGTTTTTT
CDR3: CASSQVGRLGTGELFF